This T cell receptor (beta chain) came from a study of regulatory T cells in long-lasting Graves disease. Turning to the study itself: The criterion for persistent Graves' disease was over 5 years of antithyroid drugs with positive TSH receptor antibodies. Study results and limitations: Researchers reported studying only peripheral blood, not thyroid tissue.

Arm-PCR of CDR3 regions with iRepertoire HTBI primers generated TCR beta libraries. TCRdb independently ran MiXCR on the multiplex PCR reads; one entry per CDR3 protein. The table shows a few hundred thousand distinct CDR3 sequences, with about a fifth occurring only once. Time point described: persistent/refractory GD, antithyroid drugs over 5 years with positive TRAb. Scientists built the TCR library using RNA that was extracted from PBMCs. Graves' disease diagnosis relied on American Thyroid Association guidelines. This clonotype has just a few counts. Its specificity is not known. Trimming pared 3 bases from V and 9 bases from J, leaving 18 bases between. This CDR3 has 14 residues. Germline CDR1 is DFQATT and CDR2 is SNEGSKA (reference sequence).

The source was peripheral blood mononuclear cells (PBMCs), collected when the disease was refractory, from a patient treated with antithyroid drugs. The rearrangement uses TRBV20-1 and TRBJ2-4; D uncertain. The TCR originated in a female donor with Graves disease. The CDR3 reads CSASNVERFGIQYF. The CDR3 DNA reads TGCAGTGCTAGTAACGTTGAGAGGTTTGGCATTCAGTACTTC.